This passage covers 9 T cell receptor beta chains from one sample sequenced in a study of shared clonotypes between healthy human individuals. The assay was immunoSEQ multiplex PCR, and TCRdb's table has in-frame clones only and misses some. The data show under 700,000 clones, around 96% seen once. Naive CD8 populations comprised CD45RO-negative cells positively selected for CCR7, excluding terminally differentiated effector memory CD45RA+ cells. The sequenced sample consisted of naive CD8+ T cells sorted from blood. The receptors were gathered from a woman aged 25 to 39 in good health.

The V gene is TRBV6-5, the J gene TRBJ1-2; tentatively, D is TRBD1 (5 bases). The CDR3 is 13 residues long. Germline V gene sequence: CDR1 MNHEY, CDR2 SVGAGI. Trimming removed 0 bases from V and 7 bases from J, with 9 bases in between. CDR3 in DNA: TGTGCCAGCAGTTACTCCCAGGGTTCTGGCTACACCTTC. As protein: CASSYSQGSGYTF.

In its sample, this clone was seen a few times. This chain connects TRBV6-6 to TRBJ2-7, with D possibly TRBD1 on 6 matching bases. CDR1 MNHNY and CDR2 SVGAGI come from the germline V gene (reference sequence). This CDR3 is built from 15 residues. The V and J ends lost 5 bases and 3 bases respectively, with 17 bases between them. CDR3 residues: CASSHRSTGIYEQYF. CDR3 nucleotides: TGTGCCAGCAGTCACCGTTCGACAGGAATCTACGAGCAGTACTTC.

The V gene is TRBV6-1, the J gene TRBJ2-1; the match to TRBD1 covers 9 bases. This CDR3 has 12 residues. With 6 bases clipped from V and 6 bases from J, the junction kept 0 bases outside the gene matches. Germline V lookup: CDR1 MNHNS, CDR2 SASEGT. CDR3 nucleotide sequence: TGTGCCAGCAGGGACAGGGGCAATGAGCAGTTCTTC. Amino acids: CASRDRGNEQFF.

The V call is TRBV4-1, the J call TRBJ1-1, with a weak D call TRBD1 (6 bases). CDR1 is MGHRA, CDR2 YSYEKL, per germline. Trimming stripped 0 bases from V and 4 bases from J, with 15 bases between. This CDR3 comprises 16 residues. CDR3 protein: CASSQDWGQMGTEAFF. In nucleotides, the CDR3 is TGCGCCAGCAGCCAAGATTGGGGACAAATGGGCACTGAAGCTTTCTTT.

This clone was detected only once. The chain couples TRBV7-9 to TRBJ2-7; unclear D gene. The CDR3 covers 13 residues. Germline CDR1 SEHNR, CDR2 FQNEAQ (reference sequence). The ends were cut back, 5 bases at V and 0 bases at J, with 8 bases in the middle. Here the CDR3 DNA reads TGTGCCAGCAGCCGGCGGACCTCCTACGAGCAGTACTTC. Amino acid sequence: CASSRRTSYEQYF.

This rearrangement joins TRBV6-5 to TRBJ2-3, with a weak D call TRBD1 (6 bases). In germline, CDR1 is MNHEY, CDR2 SVGAGI. V lost 2 bases, J lost 1 base, and 10 bases lay in between. The CDR3 totals 15 residues. The CDR3 here is CASSYSRGGTDTQYF. As DNA, the CDR3 is TGTGCCAGCAGTTACAGCAGGGGCGGCACAGATACGCAGTATTTT.

This chain connects TRBV10-1 to TRBJ2-1, with D perhaps TRBD2 (7 bases). The CDR3 is made up of 16 amino acids. V lost 2 bases and J lost 2, with 13 bases in between. The V gene's germline CDR1 is WNHNN and CDR2 SYGVQD (reference sequence). CDR3 loop: CASSEASGGPYNEQFF. The CDR3 nucleotides read TGCGCCAGCAGTGAGGCGTCCGGGGGGCCCTACAATGAGCAGTTCTTC.

The chain employs TRBV13 and TRBJ2-7, with D possibly matching TRBD2 (6 bases). The CDR3 has 14 residues. Trimming removed 7 bases at V and 1 base at J, with 14 bases between. CDR1 and CDR2 from the germline V gene are PRHDT and FYEKMQ (reference sequence). This chain's CDR3 is CASNSAGPSYEQYF. DNA for the CDR3: TGTGCCAGCAACTCGGCGGGACCTTCCTACGAGCAGTACTTC.

The chain is built from TRBV9 and TRBJ1-1; no clear D gene. The CDR3 runs 14 residues. Germline values: CDR1 SGDLS, CDR2 YYNGEE. Trimming cost V 3 bases and J 3 bases, with 12 bases left between them. CDR3 amino acids: CASSGGLTYTEAFF. The CDR3 DNA follows: TGTGCCAGCAGCGGCGGGTTGACGTACACTGAAGCTTTCTTT.